This T cell receptor (beta chain) was obtained from a study of blood T cells in healthy people across ages (dated by TCRdb to between 2014 and 2017). About the full investigation: Template switching captured roughly one uniquely barcoded TCR beta cDNA molecule per two T cells in model experiments. To track age-related changes in TCR beta repertoire diversity, the study relied on deep sequencing normalized with unique cDNA molecular identifiers. Donors were grouped into four age groups: young (average approximately 15 years), middle-aged (less than 40), aged (62) and long-lived (around 82). Donors of different ages were randomly distributed across sequencing lanes to avoid experimental bias. Two additional independent replicas of 1 million unique cDNA reads from the same blood draw were analyzed for two donors (one aged 18 to 30 and one aged 80 or older). Overall study results and their limits: Estimates of total diversity based on one million sequenced T cells were regarded as lower bounds and as underestimates. Compared with the aged group, the long-lived group had more naive CD4+ T cells, fewer expanded clones and increased TCR diversity, suggesting age selection. Observed TCR beta diversity per million T cells fell roughly linearly with age, and a significant reduction was already apparent by age approximately 41. A strong correlation was found between observed TCR beta diversity and the percentage of naive T cells measured by flow cytometry. Because donor CMV infection status was unknown, age-related changes in expanded clonotypes were potentially confounded. Since profiling was done on bulk unsorted PBMCs, naive and antigen-experienced compartments could not be conclusively compared.

Concerning this clonotype itself: Its recognized antigen is unknown. No base-level quality is on record; no much larger clone is a single base apart.

Library method: 5' RACE. Sequencing used an Illumina HiSeq 2500. The second PCR ran for about 6 to 12 cycles and used a J-beta primer mix along with a sample-barcoded 5' primer. Each TCR beta cDNA molecule received a unique molecular identifier from a template-switch 5' adaptor carrying 12 random nucleotides. Each sample yielded at least 3 million CDR3-containing paired-end reads. The Mint cDNA synthesis kit, primed by a TRBC-specific oligonucleotide, was used to synthesize first-strand cDNA from all RNA. Following uracil-DNA glycosylase treatment, all cDNA underwent a first 18-cycle PCR with the universal primers M1SS and BC2_uni_R. Per the original workflow: For normalization, 1 million high-quality reads, each with a distinct molecular identifier, were randomly selected from each sample. Reads sharing molecular identifiers were discarded rather than binned into consensus sequences. MiTCR, with a Q25 quality threshold and the strictest error-elimination algorithm, was used for CDR3 identification, clonotype clustering and error correction. A nonparametric unseen species model using Euler transformation provided a lower-bound estimate of total TCR beta diversity. TCRdb cleaned the public reads at Q25 with fastp, built clones with MiXCR and kept in-frame beta chains. Entries that share a CDR3 protein sequence are merged under the most common genes and DNA. The V and J calls come from TCRdb's annotation, not from the publication. Here the sample has hundreds of thousands of distinct CDR3 sequences; roughly three fifths occur a single time. The top ten clonotypes cover roughly 24% of the sample.

Systemically healthy Caucasian individuals from Russia, 39 in total and aged roughly 6 to 90 years, were included as donors. Each donor gave 8 to 10 milliliters of peripheral blood, drawn into EDTA-treated Vacutainer tubes. PBMCs were isolated by Ficoll-Paque density-gradient centrifugation, with at least 6 million obtained per sample. Trizol reagent was used to extract total RNA from PBMCs, with at least 6 micrograms per sample. Naive CD45RAhigh/CD27high T cell percentages were measured by flow cytometry on a PBMC aliquot from every donor. V is cut back by 4 bases and J by 7 bases, with 7 bases in the junction unmatched. The CDR3 goes from the cysteine to the phenylalanine over 15 residues. Here the CDR3 DNA is all that survives: 45 bases in frame from base 1. CDR1 SGHRS and CDR2 YFSETQ were looked up in the germline V gene.

The sequenced sample consisted of blood. Rearrangement joined TRBV5-1 to TRBJ1-6; 8 central nucleotides agree with TRBD1. The receptor was derived from a man aged 40-55 years in good health. The DNA is TGCGCCAGCAGCGGGGGACAGGCGGTCAATTCACCCCTCCACTTT. It translates to CASSGGQAVNSPLHF. The reference TRBV5-1 and TRBJ1-6 proteins fill in what lies around the CDR3, so the full variable domain reads KAGVTQTPRYLIKTRGQQVTLSCSPISGHRSVSWYQQTPGQGLQFLFEYFSETQRNKGNFPGRFSGRQFSNSRSEMNVSTLELGDSALYLCASSGGQAVNSPLHFGNGTRLTVT.